These 28 T cell receptor beta chains share one sample of origin, sequenced in a study of beta chain features in type 1 diabetes. Study-level findings and limits: There was a moderate but significant shortening of TCRB CDR3s in all four CD4+ subsets of Type 1 diabetes patients.

Every isolated RNA sample was fully reverse transcribed, so sequencing captured expressed TCRB transcripts. The assay was immunoSEQ multiplex PCR, and TCRdb's table has in-frame clones only and misses some. The sample includes about 150,000 clones, approximately 10% of them seen just once. For these receptors, no antigen is known. The sequenced sample was central memory CD4+ T cells from blood. Source of these receptors: a man aged 25 to 40 with type 1 diabetes.

This clone has a handful of counts. V is TRBV5-6 and J is TRBJ2-3, with a weak D call TRBD1 (5 bases). This CDR3 has 17 amino acids. Deletions cut 1 base from V and 4 bases from J, with 19 bases between. Germline-derived CDR1 and CDR2 are SGHDT and YYEEEE. CDR3 in DNA: TGTGCCAGCAGCTTGAATCAGGGCGGCAGAGTACCAGATACGCAGTATTTT. It codes for CASSLNQGGRVPDTQYF.

There are a few counts of this clone. The CDR3 spells CASSTSGGVETQYF. The DNA of the CDR3 is TGTGCCAGCAGCACCTCAGGGGGAGTGGAGACCCAGTACTTC. This rearrangement joins TRBV5-6 to TRBJ2-5; 7 positions agree with TRBD1. This CDR3 is 14 amino acids long. Germline V gene lookup returns CDR1 SGHDT and CDR2 YYEEEE. V gave up 4 bases and J gave up 5 bases; unmatched junction bases: 8.

This clone was counted a few times. The rearrangement uses TRBV6-5 and TRBJ1-1; 9 bases match TRBD1. The germline gives CDR1 MNHEY, CDR2 SVGAGI. The CDR3 is 15 residues long. V was pared by 5 bases and J by 4 bases, with 8 bases of the junction left unmatched. CDR3 in DNA: TGTGCCAGCAGTCGTACACAGGGGGCCATCACTGAAGCTTTCTTT. It specifies CASSRTQGAITEAFF.

The J gene is TRBJ1-2, the V gene TRBV28; D ambiguous. Trimming removed 5 bases from V and 5 bases from J, with 12 bases in between. The V gene's germline CDR1 is MDHEN and CDR2 SYDVKM. This CDR3 has 13 residues. CDR3 in amino acids: CASSPSGEYGYTF. The CDR3 nucleotides read TGTGCCAGCAGTCCCTCCGGGGAATATGGCTACACCTTC.

A few counts support this clone. This chain links TRBV7-2 with TRBJ2-7, with no clear D. Germline V gene data show CDR1 as SGHTA and CDR2 as FQGNSA. The CDR3 is 12 amino acids. The ends were cut back, 2 bases at V and 6 bases at J, with 8 bases in the middle. CDR3 protein: CASSLIPGEQYF. Here the CDR3 DNA reads TGTGCCAGCAGCTTAATACCGGGCGAGCAGTACTTC.

The gene calls are TRBV28 and TRBJ1-4; 10 nucleotides align to TRBD1. The CDR3 contains 15 residues. Germline CDR1 and CDR2: MDHEN and SYDVKM. The V and J ends lost 4 bases and 7 bases, in that order; junction bases with no gene match: 6. The CDR3 region has the DNA TGTGCCAGCAGTTCACCGGGACAGGGGCGTGAAAAACTGTTTTTT. Its translation is CASSSPGQGREKLFF.

This chain connects TRBV7-3 to TRBJ2-4; D perhaps matches TRBD2 (6 bases). This CDR3 is built from 15 residues. CDR1 is SGHTA, CDR2 FQGTGA, per germline. Trimming took 2 bases from V and 8 from J, leaving 16 bases between them. CDR3 loop: CASSLQGREVDIQYF. CDR3 coding DNA: TGTGCCAGCAGCTTACAGGGCAGGGAGGTAGACATTCAGTACTTC.

This clone was recorded a few times. The chain carries TRBV9 and TRBJ2-2; a weak D match, TRBD2 (5 bases). Germline V gene lookup returns CDR1 SGDLS and CDR2 YYNGEE. The CDR3 extends over 13 amino acids. Trimming pared 5 bases from V and 6 bases from J, leaving 11 bases between. CDR3 coding DNA: TGTGCCAGCAGGGGCCGAGGGCCCGGGGAGCTGTTTTTT. This sequence encodes CASRGRGPGELFF.

This clone was picked up a small number of times. This chain uses TRBV28 with TRBJ1-2; 8 bases are a match to TRBD1. V dropped 6 bases and J dropped 6; count of bases not matched to a gene: 6. The CDR3 covers 13 residues. In germline, CDR1 is MDHEN, CDR2 SYDVKM. In DNA, the CDR3 is TGTGCCAGCAGACTCACAGGGGGTGATGGCTACACCTTC. Translating it yields CASRLTGGDGYTF.

Only a few counts were recorded for this clone. The chain combines TRBV5-6 with TRBJ2-5; TRBD2 aligns across 7 bases. Germline-derived CDR1 and CDR2 are SGHDT and YYEEEE. The J segment lost 1 base and the V segment lost 5 bases, leaving 5 bases of the junction unmatched. The CDR3 runs to 14 residues. DNA for the CDR3: TGTGCCAGCAGTCCAGCGGGGATCCAAGAGACCCAGTACTTC. It is translated as CASSPAGIQETQYF.

This clone was recorded a few times. This chain connects TRBV5-6 to TRBJ1-1; TRBD1 might be the D (5 bases). The V gene lost 4 bases and the J gene lost 1 base, with 14 bases spanning the gap. CDR1 is SGHDT and CDR2 is YYEEEE in the germline V gene. The CDR3 length is 15 residues. For the CDR3, the DNA is TGTGCCAGCAGCCTGTGGACATCCCCGAACACTGAAGCTTTCTTT. Protein product: CASSLWTSPNTEAFF.

This clone was seen a few times. The chain is built from TRBV30 and TRBJ1-5, with a possible D match to TRBD1 (6 bases). Trimming left V 5 bases short and J 0 bases short, with 8 bases between. The germline V gene has CDR1 GTSNPN and CDR2 SVGIG (reference sequence). This CDR3 has 13 amino acids. The CDR3 DNA reads as TGTGCCTGGGACAGGAATAGCAATCAGCCCCAGCATTTT. It codes for CAWDRNSNQPQHF.

This chain links TRBV11-2 with TRBJ1-2; TRBD1 might be the D (6 bases). This CDR3 region has 15 residues. Germline V gene sequence: CDR1 SGHAT, CDR2 FQNNGV. V lost 5 bases and J lost 10, with 23 bases in between. The CDR3 nucleotides read TGTGCCAGCAGCCCCCGGGGGGGGCCACCTCAAACCTACACCTTC. It encodes CASSPRGGPPQTYTF.

J is TRBJ1-1 and V is TRBV9; D remains ambiguous. Trimming removed 4 bases at V and 1 base at J, with 8 bases between. Germline CDR1 and CDR2: SGDLS and YYNGEE. There are 13 residues in the CDR3. CDR3 residues: CASSRLANTEAFF. The CDR3 coding sequence is TGTGCCAGCAGCCGGCTAGCGAACACTGAAGCTTTCTTT.

The chain links TRBV5-1 to TRBJ1-1; perhaps TRBD1 as D (5 bases). The CDR3 loop spans 13 amino acids. V shed 3 bases and J shed 0 bases, with 6 bases lying between them. Germline CDR1 and CDR2: SGHRS and YFSETQ. The CDR3 bases are TGCGCCAGCAGCTCGACAGTGAACACTGAAGCTTTCTTT. This encodes CASSSTVNTEAFF.

This clone was picked up a small number of times. V and J are TRBV29-1 and TRBJ1-1; TRBD1 matches 7 bases. Germline CDR1 is SQVTM and CDR2 is ANQGSEA. V was pared by 4 bases and J by 3 bases, with 8 bases of the junction left unmatched. The CDR3 covers 14 residues. CDR3: CSVGMTGLDTEAFF. CDR3 DNA: TGCAGCGTTGGAATGACAGGGTTGGACACTGAAGCTTTCTTT. Full variable domain (remainder filled in from reference TRBV29-1 and TRBJ1-1): SAVISQKPSRDICQRGTSLTIQCQVDSQVTMMFWYRQQPGQSLTLIATANQGSEATYESGFVIDKFPISRPNLTFSTLTVSNMSPEDSSIYLCSVGMTGLDTEAFFGQGTRLTVV.

The V and J genes are TRBV9 and TRBJ2-5, with 9 bases that match TRBD2. The CDR3 has 15 residues. Germline V lookup: CDR1 SGDLS, CDR2 YYNGEE. Losses at the gene ends were 0 bases for V and 5 bases for J; bases not matched to a gene: 5. CDR3 coding DNA: TGTGCCAGCAGCGTAGGGTTAGCGGGAGTGGAGACCCAGTACTTC. Its translation: CASSVGLAGVETQYF.

This chain connects TRBV7-3 to TRBJ2-7, with 7 bases aligning to TRBD1. The CDR3 consists of 13 residues. The germline CDR1 and CDR2 sequences are SGHTA and FQGTGA. Trimming at V came to 5 bases and at J to 5 bases, leaving 6 bases not matched to a gene. The CDR3 bases are TGTGCCAGCAGCCCAGGGACAGAGAACGAGCAGTACTTC. It is translated as CASSPGTENEQYF.

This chain links TRBV9 with TRBJ2-2, with 7 bases identical to TRBD2. The V and J ends lost 4 bases and 8 bases, in that order; junction bases with no gene match: 11. Germline V lookup: CDR1 SGDLS, CDR2 YYNGEE. The CDR3 runs to 15 residues. The CDR3 protein is CASSTSSTSRGELFF. DNA for the CDR3: TGTGCCAGCAGCACTTCATCGACTAGCAGAGGGGAGCTGTTTTTT.

The chain carries TRBV6-6 and TRBJ2-1, with D possibly matching TRBD2 (5 bases). The CDR3 extends over 15 amino acids. From germline, CDR1 is MNHNY and CDR2 SVGAGI (reference sequence). With 6 bases removed from V and 0 bases from J, the gap between germline ends came to 12 bases. The CDR3 coding sequence is TGTGCCAGCAGAAACGAGCGGAGCTCCTACAATGAGCAGTTCTTC. Its protein product is CASRNERSSYNEQFF.

This clone was seen more than once but under ten times. V gene TRBV6-5 combines with J gene TRBJ2-1; a weak D match, TRBD2 (7 bases). V lost 2 bases to trimming and J lost 7 bases, with 18 bases between them. The CDR3 consists of 16 residues. From germline, CDR1 is MNHEY and CDR2 SVGAGI. The CDR3 here is CASSYPPGGGENEQFF. The CDR3 nucleotides are TGTGCCAGCAGTTACCCCCCCGGAGGGGGGGAGAATGAGCAGTTCTTC.

This clone was recorded a few times. The J gene is TRBJ2-1, the V gene TRBV5-1; perhaps TRBD2 as D (6 bases). From germline, CDR1 is SGHRS and CDR2 YFSETQ. Trimming cost V 4 bases and J 6 bases, with 20 bases left between them. The CDR3 consists of 16 residues. CDR3 bases: TGCGCCAGCAGCCGGGGAGGCGCACAGTCAAGCAATGAGCAGTTCTTC. Its protein product is CASSRGGAQSSNEQFF. The full variable domain, its missing parts supplied by reference TRBV5-1 and TRBJ2-1, is KAGVTQTPRYLIKTRGQQVTLSCSPISGHRSVSWYQQTPGQGLQFLFEYFSETQRNKGNFPGRFSGRQFSNSRSEMNVSTLELGDSALYLCASSRGGAQSSNEQFFGPGTRLTVL.

The table lists this clone with a few counts. The V call is TRBV6-6, the J call TRBJ2-5; no clear D gene. Trimming shortened V by 9 bases and J by 5 bases, and 10 bases separated the two germline ends. The CDR3 loop spans 11 amino acids. Per germline, CDR1 MNHNY and CDR2 SVGAGI (reference sequence). The CDR3 here is CARAVQETQYF. CDR3 in DNA: TGTGCCAGGGCTGTACAGGAGACCCAGTACTTC.

This clone turned up a few times. The chain couples TRBV7-9 to TRBJ1-1; 8 bases align to TRBD1. The germline CDR1 and CDR2 sequences are SEHNR and FQNEAQ (reference sequence). The J segment lost 5 bases and the V segment lost 0 bases, leaving 5 bases of the junction unmatched. The CDR3 totals 15 residues. The CDR3 loop is CASSLAQGAVTEAFF. CDR3 coding DNA: TGTGCCAGCAGCTTAGCGCAGGGGGCCGTAACTGAAGCTTTCTTT. Looking up the rest from reference TRBV7-9 and TRBJ1-1 gives the full variable domain: DTGVSQNPRHKITKRGQNVTFRCDPISEHNRLYWYRQTLGQGPEFLTYFQNEAQLEKSRLLSDRFSAERPKGSFSTLEIQRTEQGDSAMYLCASSLAQGAVTEAFFGQGTRLTVV.

This clone was seen a handful of times. Other DNA sequences within the sample encode an identical CDR3. V usage is TRBV29-1 and J usage is TRBJ2-1, with TRBD1 as a possible D gene (6 bases). CDR1 is SQVTM and CDR2 is ANQGSEA in the germline V gene. The V and J ends lost 6 bases and 4 bases respectively, with 13 bases between them. The CDR3 loop spans 13 amino acids. CDR3 DNA sequence: TGCAGCGTCTTCAGGGGCGGATACAATGAGCAGTTCTTC. This codes for CSVFRGGYNEQFF.

As to this clone: Other DNA sequences in this sample translate to the same CDR3. The chain links TRBV18 to TRBJ2-5; D remains unclear. V lost 0 bases to trimming and J lost 5 bases, with 4 bases between them. Germline V gene data show CDR1 as KGHSH and CDR2 as LQKENI. CDR3 size: 12 residues. The CDR3 nucleotides read TGTGCCAGCTCACCACCCGAGGAGACCCAGTACTTC. Translation gives CASSPPEETQYF. Together with reference TRBV18 and TRBJ2-5, the CDR3 gives the full variable domain: NAGVMQNPRHLVRRRGQEARLRCSPMKGHSHVYWYRQLPEEGLKFMVYLQKENIIDESGMPKERFSAEFPKEGPSILRIQQVVRGDSAAYFCASSPPEETQYFGPGTRLLVL.

The chain couples TRBV5-1 to TRBJ2-5; 7 bases map to TRBD2. Germline lookup yields CDR1 SGHRS and CDR2 YFSETQ. With V trimmed by 1 base and J by 1 base, 7 bases remained unmatched. This CDR3 spans 16 amino acids. This CDR3 reads CASSLTGGRIQETQYF. The CDR3 DNA reads TGCGCCAGCAGCTTGACGGGAGGACGAATCCAAGAGACCCAGTACTTC. Supplemented by reference TRBV5-1 and TRBJ2-5, the full variable domain reads KAGVTQTPRYLIKTRGQQVTLSCSPISGHRSVSWYQQTPGQGLQFLFEYFSETQRNKGNFPGRFSGRQFSNSRSEMNVSTLELGDSALYLCASSLTGGRIQETQYFGPGTRLLVL.

This clone was counted only a few times. This sequence joins TRBV5-1 and TRBJ2-6, with TRBD1 matching over 12 bases. Germline V gene data show CDR1 as SGHRS and CDR2 as YFSETQ. J was trimmed by 3 bases and V by 4 bases; bases with no gene match: 8. The CDR3 spans 18 residues. For the CDR3, the DNA is TGCGCCAGCAGCCAGGGACAGGGGGCGCTTTTTGGGGCCAACGTCCTGACTTTC. Translated, it gives CASSQGQGALFGANVLTF. Full variable domain (outside the CDR3, taken from reference TRBV5-1 and TRBJ2-6): KAGVTQTPRYLIKTRGQQVTLSCSPISGHRSVSWYQQTPGQGLQFLFEYFSETQRNKGNFPGRFSGRQFSNSRSEMNVSTLELGDSALYLCASSQGQGALFGANVLTFGAGSRLTVL.